One sample yielded the 8 T cell receptor beta chains listed below, sequenced in a study of regulatory T cells in long-lasting Graves disease. Both iRepertoire HTBI primers and Arm-PCR of CDR3 regions were used to build the TCR beta libraries. MiXCR, applied by TCRdb to the multiplex PCR reads, yields one record per CDR3 protein. Of a few hundred thousand distinct CDR3 sequences listed, under 20% are singletons. Time point noted: newly diagnosed GD, antithyroid drugs for less than 3 months. The authors made the TCR library using RNA they extracted from PBMCs. These records were also assigned to another study, of T cells in Graves' hyperthyroidism and ophthalmopathy.

Specimen: peripheral blood mononuclear cells (PBMCs), collected at new diagnosis, from a patient treated with antithyroid drugs. All receptors come from a woman younger than 45 with Graves disease.

This clonotype was picked up many times. The chain has TRBV7-3 and TRBJ2-1; D may be TRBD2 (7 bases). V was shortened by 3 bases and J by 8 bases, with 14 bases between the two germline ends. CDR3 length equals 14 residues. Germline assignment: CDR1 SGHTA and CDR2 FQGTGA. CDR3 residues: CASSFEGGRDEQFF. The CDR3 bases are TGTGCCAGCAGCTTTGAGGGGGGGCGAGATGAGCAGTTCTTC.

Regarding this clonotype: At one end, the junction sequence differs from germline, possibly due to a read error. The V call is TRBV7-7, the J call TRBJ2-3; the match to TRBD2 covers 13 bases. The J call is doubtful: the DNA matches TRBJ2-1 better. The CDR3 extends over 15 amino acids. Germline V gene sequence: CDR1 SSHAT, CDR2 FNYEAQ (reference sequence). Written as DNA, the CDR3 is TGTGCTAGCAGCGGGGGGACTAGCGGGGCCAATGAGCAGTTCTTC. Encoded protein: CASSGGTSGANEQFF.

This clonotype was recorded a few times. The chain combines TRBV19 with TRBJ1-1, with unresolved D. Looked up from germline, CDR1 is LNHDA and CDR2 is SQIVND (reference sequence). Trimming removed 0 bases at V and 0 bases at J, with 2 bases between. The CDR3 totals 13 residues. The CDR3: CASSIDVNTEAFF. The CDR3, as DNA: TGTGCCAGTAGTATAGATGTGAACACTGAAGCTTTCTTT.

The table lists this clonotype with many counts. The chain carries TRBV27 and TRBJ1-2, with unresolved D. The CDR3 has 14 amino acids. Trimming took 5 bases from V and 1 from J, leaving 11 bases between them. CDR1 MNHEY and CDR2 SMNVEV come from the germline V gene (reference sequence). The chain's CDR3 is CASSPYLFNYGYTF. As DNA, the CDR3 is TGTGCCAGCAGTCCATACTTATTTAACTATGGCTACACCTTC.

This clonotype came up many times. The chain uses TRBV29-1 and TRBJ2-1; the D gene is possibly TRBD2 (5 bases). Trimming left V 4 bases short and J 3 bases short, with 10 bases between. In germline, CDR1 is SQVTM, CDR2 ANQGSEA. The CDR3 runs 13 residues. CDR3 amino acids: CSVAVAGYNEQFF. CDR3 coding DNA: TGCAGCGTTGCGGTGGCGGGCTACAATGAGCAGTTCTTC.

The J gene is TRBJ2-7, the V gene TRBV3-1, with 8 positions matching TRBD2. Germline V CDR1 and CDR2: LGHDT, YNNKEL (reference sequence). The CDR3 totals 14 residues. Trimming cost V 10 bases and J 4 bases; bases outside gene matches: 12. DNA for the CDR3: TGTGCCACTGCGGGCAGCGGGAGTTTGTACGAGCAGTACTTC. It codes for CATAGSGSLYEQYF.

This clonotype showed up many times. The V call is TRBV5-1, the J call TRBJ2-1, with 7 bases fitting TRBD1. CDR3 length equals 15 residues. The germline gives CDR1 SGHRS, CDR2 YFSETQ. Trimming removed 1 base from V and 2 bases from J; junction bases left unmatched: 3. The CDR3 sequence: CASSLNRGTYNEQFF. The CDR3 nucleotides are TGCGCCAGCAGCTTGAACAGGGGCACCTACAATGAGCAGTTCTTC. Variable domain in full (rest from reference TRBV5-1 and TRBJ2-1): KAGVTQTPRYLIKTRGQQVTLSCSPISGHRSVSWYQQTPGQGLQFLFEYFSETQRNKGNFPGRFSGRQFSNSRSEMNVSTLELGDSALYLCASSLNRGTYNEQFFGPGTRLTVL.

Comment on this clonotype: The junction shows a germline mismatch at one end, possibly a read error. The rearrangement uses TRBV6-1 and TRBJ2-3; no clear D. This CDR3 is 13 amino acids long. Germline CDR1 and CDR2: MNHNS and SASEGT. The DNA of the CDR3 is TGTGCCAGCACTTGGCTAAGCATAGATTCGCATTATTTT. Encoded protein: CASTWLSIDSHYF.